This T cell receptor (beta chain) was found in a study of CXCR3-negative and CXCR3-positive naive CD8 T cells. Naivety in CD8+ T cells corresponded to a CD45RO-CCR7+CD27+CD95- phenotype. Study observations and caveats: Hydrophobicity of TRB CDR3s was greater in CXCR3-positive naive cells than in CXCR3-negative naive cells. Diversity ran similarly high across both naive subsets but far lower in memory CD8+ cells.

Germline V gene data show CDR1 as LGHNA and CDR2 as YSLEER. CDR3 size: 16 residues. Remarks on this clonotype: Its antigen is undetermined.

All TRB cDNA libraries came from 5' RACE performed with UMI labels. From its re-call of the 5' RACE reads, TCRdb lists each CDR3 protein once, without DNA. Recorded for this sample: 150,000 or so distinct CDR3 sequences. The origin of this receptor is a human donor in good health. Some clones in this sample may be carry-over from other donors' samples. The specimen sequenced was naive CXCR3+ CD8+ T cells from blood. The subset denotes: CD45RO-CCR7+CD27+CD95- naive CD8+ T cells expressing CXCR3 (TNR3+). The J gene is TRBJ1-3, the V gene TRBV4-3. The CDR3: CASSQDMGSSGNTIYF.